This entry concerns a single TCR beta chain. Its antigen is not identified. Other nucleotide sequences in the sample specify the same CDR3. Trimming stripped 0 bases from V and 6 bases from J, with 3 bases between. CDR3 length: 11 amino acids. CDR1 and CDR2 from the germline V gene are SNHLY and FYNNEI. This sample is drawn from a study of shared clonotypes between healthy human individuals. The overall study: Each donor's CD4 naive and CD4 memory cells filled three plates apiece, CD8 naive two, and CD8 memory one.

Method: immunoSEQ multiplex PCR; TCRdb's copy keeps in-frame clones and lacks some. The sample lists a few million clones; over 85% were seen once. Study outcomes and limitations: Since donors were few, the genetic and exposure-history diversity represented was limited.

Every contributor of samples was a Caucasian grown-up residing in Nashville, Tennessee. This sequence originates from a man aged 18-30 years in good health. The V call is TRBV2, the J call TRBJ2-7, with D hard to call. The sample taken for sequencing was naive CD4+ T cells sorted from blood. The subset is: CD45RA+ positively selected. CDR3 coding DNA: TGTGCCAGCAGTGAAGCTGGCGAGCAGTACTTC. It translates to CASSEAGEQYF.